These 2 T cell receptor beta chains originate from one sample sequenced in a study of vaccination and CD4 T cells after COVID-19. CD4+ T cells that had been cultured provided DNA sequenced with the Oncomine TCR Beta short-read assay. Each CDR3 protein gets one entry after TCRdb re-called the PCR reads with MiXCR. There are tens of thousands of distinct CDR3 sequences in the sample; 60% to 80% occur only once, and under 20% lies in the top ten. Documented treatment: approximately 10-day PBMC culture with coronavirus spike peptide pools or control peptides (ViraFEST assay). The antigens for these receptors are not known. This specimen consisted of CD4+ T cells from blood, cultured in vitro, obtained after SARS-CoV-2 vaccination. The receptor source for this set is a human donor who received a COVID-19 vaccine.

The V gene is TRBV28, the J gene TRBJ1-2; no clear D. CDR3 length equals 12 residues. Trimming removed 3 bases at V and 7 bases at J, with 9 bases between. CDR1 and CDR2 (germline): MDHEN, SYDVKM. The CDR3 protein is CASSLRASGYTF. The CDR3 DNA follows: TGTGCCAGCAGTTTGAGGGCATCTGGCTACACCTTC.

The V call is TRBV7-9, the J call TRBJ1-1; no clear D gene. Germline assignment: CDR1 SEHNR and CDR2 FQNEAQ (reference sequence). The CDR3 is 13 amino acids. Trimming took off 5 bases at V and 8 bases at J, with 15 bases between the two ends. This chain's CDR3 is CASSRSRGSEAFF. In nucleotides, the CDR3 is TGTGCCAGCAGCCGTAGTCGGGGATCCGAAGCTTTCTTT. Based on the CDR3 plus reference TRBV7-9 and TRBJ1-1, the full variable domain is DTGVSQNPRHKITKRGQNVTFRCDPISEHNRLYWYRQTLGQGPEFLTYFQNEAQLEKSRLLSDRFSAERPKGSFSTLEIQRTEQGDSAMYLCASSRSRGSEAFFGQGTRLTVV.